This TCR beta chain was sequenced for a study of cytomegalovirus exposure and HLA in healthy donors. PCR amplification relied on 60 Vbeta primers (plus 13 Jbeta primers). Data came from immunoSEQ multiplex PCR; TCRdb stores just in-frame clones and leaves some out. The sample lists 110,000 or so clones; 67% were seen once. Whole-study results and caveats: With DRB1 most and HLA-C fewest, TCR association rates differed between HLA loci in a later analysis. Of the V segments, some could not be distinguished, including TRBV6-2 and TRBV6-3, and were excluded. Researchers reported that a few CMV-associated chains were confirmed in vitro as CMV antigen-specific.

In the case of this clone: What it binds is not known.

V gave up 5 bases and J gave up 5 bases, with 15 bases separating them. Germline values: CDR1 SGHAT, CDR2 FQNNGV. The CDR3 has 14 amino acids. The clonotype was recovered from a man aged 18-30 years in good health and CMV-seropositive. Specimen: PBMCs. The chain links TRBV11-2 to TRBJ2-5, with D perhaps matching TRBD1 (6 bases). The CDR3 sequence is CASSQSRGWETQYF. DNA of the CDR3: TGTGCCAGCAGCCAGAGCAGGGGATGGGAGACCCAGTACTTC. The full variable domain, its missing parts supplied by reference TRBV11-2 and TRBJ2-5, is EAGVAQSPRYKIIEKRQSVAFWCNPISGHATLYWYQQILGQGPKLLIQFQNNGVVDDSQLPKDRFSAERLKGVDSTLKIQPAKLEDSAVYLCASSQSRGWETQYFGPGTRLLVL.